The 21 T cell receptor beta chains presented below share a single source sample, sequenced in a study of CD8+CD57+ T cells in acquired aplastic anemia. CDR3 and TCR beta VDJ profiling relied on a genomic DNA template. Via MiXCR, TCRdb re-called the reads, giving one row per CDR3 protein. The data hold around 200,000 distinct CDR3 sequences, with about half observed a single time. Whoever was chosen for sequencing had shown CD8+CD57+ cell expansion by flow cytometry. The sequenced sample was sorted CD4+, CD8+, or CD8+CD57+ T cells (not recorded which) from PBMCs. The receptors were sampled from a human donor with aplastic anemia.

This chain links TRBV20-1 with TRBJ2-3; TRBD2 matches 16 bases. Looked up from germline, CDR1 is DFQATT and CDR2 is SNEGSKA (reference sequence). This CDR3 spans 16 amino acids. The V segment lost 3 bases and the J segment 2 bases; nucleotides outside the gene matches: 2. CDR3 region: CSARGTSGGVTDTQYF. The CDR3 nucleotides read TGCAGTGCTAGGGGGACTAGCGGGGGGGTCACAGATACGCAGTATTTT.

The gene calls are TRBV9 and TRBJ1-6; D is possibly TRBD1 (6 bases). Per the germline V gene, CDR1 is SGDLS and CDR2 is YYNGEE. V was clipped by 3 bases and J by 3 bases, with 13 bases between them. The CDR3 sequence is 16 residues long. CDR3 sequence: CASSARGAGYNSPLHF. CDR3 nucleotide sequence: TGTGCCAGCAGCGCTAGGGGGGCGGGCTATAATTCACCCCTCCACTTT.

This clonotype was counted ten times or more. This chain links TRBV6-6 with TRBJ2-7, with TRBD1 matching over 8 bases. V shed 2 bases, J shed 4 bases, and the junction held 16 bases outside the gene matches. The V gene's germline CDR1 is MNHNY and CDR2 SVGAGI (reference sequence). The CDR3 has 18 amino acids. The CDR3 nucleotides read TGTGCCAGCAGTTACGGGGGGACAGGTGCCCTAAGAGGATACGAGCAGTACTTC. It is translated as CASSYGGTGALRGYEQYF.

This clonotype has ten or more counts. The chain uses TRBV12-5 and TRBJ2-7; D is unresolved. Germline loops: CDR1 LGHNT, CDR2 FRNRAP. The CDR3 contains 14 residues. Trimming cost V 5 bases and J 0 bases, with 11 bases left between them. The CDR3 loop reads CASGPDRSSYEQYF. The CDR3 coding sequence is TGTGCTAGTGGTCCTGACCGGAGCTCCTACGAGCAGTACTTC.

This chain links TRBV19 with TRBJ2-3; D might be TRBD1 (6 bases). V was clipped by 5 bases and J by 3 bases, with 9 bases between them. The CDR3 sequence is 13 residues long. Germline V gene lookup returns CDR1 LNHDA and CDR2 SQIVND (reference sequence). In DNA form, the CDR3 reads TGTGCCAGTAGTCAACAGGGAACAGATACGCAGTATTTT. Translation: CASSQQGTDTQYF.

The rearrangement links TRBV3-1 to TRBJ2-4, with a weak D call TRBD1 (5 bases). Germline assignment: CDR1 LGHDT and CDR2 YNNKEL (reference sequence). Trimming stripped 6 bases from V and 8 bases from J, with 14 bases between. CDR3 length: 13 amino acids. The CDR3 DNA reads TGTGCCAGCAGTCCAGGGAATGTAGACATTCAGTACTTC. Its translation is CASSPGNVDIQYF. Full variable domain (rest looked up from reference TRBV3-1 and TRBJ2-4): DTAVSQTPKYLVTQMGNDKSIKCEQNLGHDTMYWYKQDSKKFLKIMFSYNNKELIINETVPNRFSPKSPDKAHLNLHINSLELGDSAVYFCASSPGNVDIQYFGAGTRLSVL.

Comments on this clonotype: A read error may explain this, as a much larger clone is one base away. This chain uses TRBV6-5 with TRBJ2-1, with 9 bases that match TRBD2. Germline V gives CDR1 MNHEY, CDR2 SVGAGI. This CDR3 spans 15 amino acids. CDR3 in DNA: TGTGCCAGCAGTTACCTAGCGGGGACCTACAATGGGCAGTTCTTC. Encoded protein: CASSYLAGTYNGQFF.

V gene TRBV15 combines with J gene TRBJ2-1, with 11 bases aligning to TRBD2. The J segment lost 7 bases and the V segment lost 0 bases, leaving 17 bases of the junction unmatched. The CDR3 has 20 residues. Germline V lookup: CDR1 LNHNV, CDR2 YYDKDF (reference sequence). In nucleotides, the CDR3 is TGTGCCACCAGCAGAGATTCTTATGCTAGCGGGGGGATCCGCGGGAATGAGCAGTTCTTC. This gives the protein CATSRDSYASGGIRGNEQFF.

This clonotype occurred many times. The genes are TRBV7-9 and TRBJ2-5, with D uncertain. Trimming took 5 bases from V and 1 from J, leaving 17 bases between them. This CDR3 is built from 16 residues. In germline, CDR1 is SEHNR, CDR2 FQNEAQ (reference sequence). The CDR3 DNA sequence: TGTGCCAGCAGCCGCCTGGAACGCTCGGGCCAAGAGACCCAGTACTTC. This codes for CASSRLERSGQETQYF. Together with reference TRBV7-9 and TRBJ2-5, the CDR3 gives the full variable domain: DTGVSQNPRHKITKRGQNVTFRCDPISEHNRLYWYRQTLGQGPEFLTYFQNEAQLEKSRLLSDRFSAERPKGSFSTLEIQRTEQGDSAMYLCASSRLERSGQETQYFGPGTRLLVL.

This clonotype has just a few counts. The gene calls are TRBV24-1 and TRBJ1-1, with D tentatively TRBD1 (5 bases). CDR1 is KGHDR and CDR2 is SFDVKD in the germline V gene. This CDR3 spans 17 amino acids. V was clipped by 8 bases and J by 3 bases, with 24 bases between them. The CDR3 nucleotides are TGTGCCACCAAACGAAACCCTAAGACAGAGGTCGACACTGAAGCTTTCTTT. As protein: CATKRNPKTEVDTEAFF.

The chain couples TRBV5-1 to TRBJ2-1; TRBD1 is a possible D gene (6 bases). The V end was cut by 0 bases, the J end by 4 bases, with 14 bases between. CDR3 length: 16 amino acids. Germline CDR1 SGHRS, CDR2 YFSETQ. In DNA, the CDR3 is TGCGCCAGCAGCTTGGGTTCCAGGGGTGTGTACAATGAGCAGTTCTTC. Protein sequence: CASSLGSRGVYNEQFF.

Concerning this clonotype itself: The junction does not match germline at one end; this may be a read error. The genes are TRBV7-2 and TRBJ1-6; D gene unclear. The germline V gene encodes CDR1 SGHTA and CDR2 FQGNSA. The CDR3 runs to 16 residues. The chain's CDR3 is CASSLAAGSYDSPPHF. The CDR3 nucleotides are TGTGCCAGCAGCTTAGCTGCGGGATCCTATGATTCACCCCCCCACTTT.

Regarding this clonotype: One base away lies a much larger clone, so this may be a sequencing read error. This chain links TRBV6-6 with TRBJ1-4, with a tentative D call TRBD1 (5 bases). CDR1 is MNHNY and CDR2 is SVGAGI in the germline V gene (reference sequence). The CDR3 sequence is 12 residues long. CDR3 amino acids: CASSGADEELFF. CDR3 in DNA: TGTGCCAGCAGTGGGGCGGATGAAGAACTGTTTTTT.

The chain joins TRBV11-2 to TRBJ1-4, with a tentative D call TRBD1 (6 bases). V was cut by 4 bases and J by 2 bases, with 8 bases left in between. Germline V CDR1 and CDR2: SGHAT, FQNNGV. The CDR3 covers 14 residues. CDR3 nucleotides: TGTGCCAGCAGCTGGGACAACACTAATGAAAAACTGTTTTTT. Protein: CASSWDNTNEKLFF.

The chain employs TRBV20-1 and TRBJ2-7; 10 bases agree with TRBD2. Trimming cost V 6 bases and J 2 bases; bases outside gene matches: 1. The CDR3 is 12 residues long. Germline lookup yields CDR1 DFQATT and CDR2 SNEGSKA (reference sequence). The CDR3 region has the DNA TGCAGTGCGAGCGGGGGGGCCTACGAGCAGTACTTC. It yields the protein CSASGGAYEQYF.

This clonotype was seen at least ten times. The chain couples TRBV6-4 to TRBJ2-1; the D is unclear. CDR3 length: 15 residues. CDR1 and CDR2 (germline): MRHNA, SNTAGT. Trimming took 2 bases from V and 0 from J, leaving 8 bases between them. CDR3: CASSDDPSSYNEQFF. The CDR3 coding sequence is TGTGCCAGCAGTGACGACCCAAGCTCCTACAATGAGCAGTTCTTC.

This clonotype was seen at least ten times. The chain couples TRBV5-5 to TRBJ2-2, with D possibly TRBD2 on 5 matching bases. Trimming removed 3 bases from V and 5 bases from J, with 11 bases in between. The CDR3 has 14 residues. Germline assignment: CDR1 SGHKS and CDR2 YYEKEE (reference sequence). In DNA form, the CDR3 reads TGTGCCAGCAGCTGGATTCGGGGTACCGGGGAGCTGTTTTTT. This gives the protein CASSWIRGTGELFF.

The CDR3: CASSTGRSLNSNQPQHF. The CDR3 DNA reads TGTGCCAGTAGTACAGGGAGGAGTCTAAACAGCAATCAGCCCCAGCATTTT. V and J are TRBV19 and TRBJ1-5; a possible D gene is TRBD1 (5 bases). The CDR3 totals 17 residues. V lost 4 bases and J lost 1, with 17 bases in between. The germline gives CDR1 LNHDA, CDR2 SQIVND (reference sequence).

V and J are TRBV7-9 and TRBJ1-4; 8 bases line up with TRBD1. V gave up 3 bases and J gave up 5 bases; unmatched junction bases: 8. The CDR3 is made up of 16 amino acids. Germline assignment: CDR1 SEHNR and CDR2 FQNEAQ (reference sequence). The CDR3 DNA reads TGTGCCAGCAGCTTGTATCGACAGGGGCGAAATGAAAAACTGTTTTTT. This gives the protein CASSLYRQGRNEKLFF. Using reference TRBV7-9 and TRBJ1-4 for the parts outside the CDR3, the full variable domain is DTGVSQNPRHKITKRGQNVTFRCDPISEHNRLYWYRQTLGQGPEFLTYFQNEAQLEKSRLLSDRFSAERPKGSFSTLEIQRTEQGDSAMYLCASSLYRQGRNEKLFFGSGTQLSVL.

The chain has TRBV6-1 and TRBJ2-3, with D tentatively TRBD1 or TRBD2 (7 bases each). Germline V lookup: CDR1 MNHNS, CDR2 SASEGT. CDR3 size: 16 residues. Trimming took off 10 bases at V and 2 bases at J, with 22 bases between the two ends. DNA for the CDR3: TGTGCCATCAGGGGGGGTGGGGGGGGGGTCACAGATACGCAGTATTTT. Translation gives CAIRGGGGGVTDTQYF.

Comment on this clonotype: The junction shows a germline mismatch at one end, possibly a read error. The rearrangement uses TRBV25-1 and TRBJ1-2, with D perhaps TRBD1 (5 bases). CDR3 length: 12 residues. Germline V gives CDR1 MGHDK, CDR2 SYGVNS. In DNA form, the CDR3 reads TGTGCCATCAGTGTGGCGGGGGATGGCTACACCTTC. Its translation is CAISVAGDGYTF.